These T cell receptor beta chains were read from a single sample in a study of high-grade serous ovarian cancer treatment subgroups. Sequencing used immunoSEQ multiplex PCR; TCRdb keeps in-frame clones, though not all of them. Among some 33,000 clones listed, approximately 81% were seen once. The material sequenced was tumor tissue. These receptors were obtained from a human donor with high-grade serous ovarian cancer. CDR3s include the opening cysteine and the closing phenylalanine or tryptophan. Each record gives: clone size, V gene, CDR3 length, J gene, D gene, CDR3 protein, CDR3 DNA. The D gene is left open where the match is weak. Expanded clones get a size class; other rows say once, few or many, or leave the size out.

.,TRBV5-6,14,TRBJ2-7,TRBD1,CASSLEQGAYEQYF,TGTGCCAGCAGCTTGGAGCAGGGGGCCTACGAGCAGTACTTC
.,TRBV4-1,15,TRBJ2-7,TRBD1,CASSQLTGQTYEQYF,TGCGCCAGCAGCCAGCTGACAGGGCAAACCTACGAGCAGTACTTC
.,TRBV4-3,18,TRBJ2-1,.,CASSQRYGGASSYNEQFF,TGCGCCAGCAGCCAAAGATATGGCGGGGCAAGCTCCTACAATGAGCAGTTCTTC
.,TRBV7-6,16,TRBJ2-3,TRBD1,CASSWSGQGGTDTQYF,TGTGCCAGCAGCTGGAGCGGACAGGGCGGGACAGATACGCAGTATTTT
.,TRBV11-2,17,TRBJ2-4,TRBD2,CASSWDSGTSAKNIQYF,TGTGCCAGCAGCTGGGATTCCGGGACTAGCGCCAAAAACATTCAGTACTTC
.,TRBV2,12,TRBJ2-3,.,CASSLGTDTQYF,TGTGCCAGCAGTTTGGGCACAGATACGCAGTATTTT
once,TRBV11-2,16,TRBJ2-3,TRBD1,CASSFPGTGRTDTQYF,TGTGCCAGCAGCTTCCCCGGGACAGGGCGCACAGATACGCAGTATTTT
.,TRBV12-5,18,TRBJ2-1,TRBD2,CASGLDTPGGRGDNEQFF,TGTGCTAGTGGTTTGGACACGCCGGGCGGGAGGGGAGACAATGAGCAGTTCTTC
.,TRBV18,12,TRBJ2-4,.,CASSPGADIQYF,TGTGCCAGCTCACCCGGCGCGGACATTCAGTACTTC
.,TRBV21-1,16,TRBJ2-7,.,CARKRFTGQGIYEQYF,TGTGCCAGGAAAAGATTTACGGGACAGGGTATATACGAGCAGTACTTC
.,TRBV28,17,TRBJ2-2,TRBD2,CASSLYASGANTGELFF,TGTGCCAGCAGTTTATACGCTAGCGGCGCGAACACCGGGGAGCTGTTTTTT
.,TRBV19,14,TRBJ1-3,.,CASHRVETGNTIYF,TGTGCCAGCCACCGTGTCGAAACTGGAAACACCATATATTTT
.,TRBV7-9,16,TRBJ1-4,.,CASSTRPTAKGEKLFF,TGTGCCAGCAGCACACGACCGACAGCCAAAGGGGAAAAACTGTTTTTT
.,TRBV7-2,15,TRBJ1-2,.,CASSGGQGTWYGYTF,TGTGCCAGCAGCGGCGGGCAGGGTACCTGGTATGGCTACACCTTC
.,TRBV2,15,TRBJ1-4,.,CASSEAISTNEKLFF,TGTGCCAGCAGTGAAGCGATTTCAACTAATGAAAAACTGTTTTTT
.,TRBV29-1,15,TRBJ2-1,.,CSVAPAKSSYNEQFF,TGCAGCGTTGCGCCGGCCAAGAGCTCCTACAATGAGCAGTTCTTC
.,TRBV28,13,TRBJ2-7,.,CASSLGTGLEQYF,TGTGCCAGCAGCCTCGGAACAGGGCTCGAGCAGTACTTC